This TCR beta chain was captured by sequencing in a study of blood T cells in healthy people across ages. Across the whole study: About one barcoded TCR beta cDNA was captured per two T cells.

Then a second PCR, running about 6 to 11 cycles, was carried out with a sample-barcoded 5' primer and a J-beta primer mix. TCRdb re-called the 5' RACE reads through MiXCR, storing one row per CDR3 protein. This table has about 640,000 distinct CDR3 sequences, about 43% appearing once. Concerning this clonotype: Sequence at one end of the junction differs from germline and may be a read error.

This CDR3 is built from 16 residues. Germline lookup yields CDR1 SGHRS and CDR2 YFSETQ. The sequence was obtained from a man older than 75 in good health. J is TRBJ1-2 and V is TRBV5-1, with 11 bases identical to TRBD1. The material sequenced was blood. CDR3 sequence reads: CVSSTRDRGTSYGYTF. The CDR3 DNA is TGCGTCAGCAGCACCCGGGACAGGGGGACAAGCTATGGCTACACCTTC.